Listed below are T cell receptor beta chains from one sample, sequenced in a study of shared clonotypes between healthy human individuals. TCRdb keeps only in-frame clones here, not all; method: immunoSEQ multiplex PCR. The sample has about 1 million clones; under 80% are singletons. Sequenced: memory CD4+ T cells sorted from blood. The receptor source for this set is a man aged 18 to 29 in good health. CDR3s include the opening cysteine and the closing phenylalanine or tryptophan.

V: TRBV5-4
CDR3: CASSSRQDATNEKLFF

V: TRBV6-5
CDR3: CASSYSGWNTDTQYF

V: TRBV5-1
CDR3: CASSQDWTRGTGELFF

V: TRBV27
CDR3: CASSPTRGDTQYF

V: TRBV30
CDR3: CASLTLWNEQFF

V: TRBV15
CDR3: CATSRSRGISDYGYTF

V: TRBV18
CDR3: CASSPPGGAGSYNEQFF

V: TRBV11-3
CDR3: CASSYRGGYEQYF

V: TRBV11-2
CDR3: CASSRGTGVGETQYF

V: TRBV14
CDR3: CASSHRGVYNEQFF

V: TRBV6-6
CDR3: CASSMTGSNSPLHF

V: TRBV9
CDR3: CASSVDPGTNSPLHF

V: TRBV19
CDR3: CASSTAYQPQHF

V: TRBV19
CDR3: CASSRPGLGPTNEKLFF

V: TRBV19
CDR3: CASSIDTGKTEAFF

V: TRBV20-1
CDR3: CSAFQETQYF

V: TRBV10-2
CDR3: CASSGSRVGYTF

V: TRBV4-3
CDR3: CASSEYLEVYTEAFF

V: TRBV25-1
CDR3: CASSDDGQGTGELFF

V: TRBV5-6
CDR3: CASSRRSSGANVLTF

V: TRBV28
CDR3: CASLSPRDHEQYF

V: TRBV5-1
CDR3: CASSSGPGGNIQYF

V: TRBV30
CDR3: CAWSVVRGEKLFF